This TCR beta chain was found in a study of technical replicates of blood from several donors. Germline lookup yields CDR1 SGHRS and CDR2 YFSETQ. V shed 0 bases, J shed 5 bases, and the junction held 3 bases outside the gene matches. CDR3 size: 14 residues. This clone appeared once. The assay was immunoSEQ multiplex PCR, and TCRdb's table has in-frame clones only and misses some. The repertoire holds roughly 100,000 clones, 95% to 96% seen once, with 0.3% to 0.45% in the top ten. The sample was T cells isolated from PBMCs. The receptor was isolated from a human donor in good health. The chain links TRBV5-1 to TRBJ2-7; 9 nucleotides match TRBD1. Here the CDR3 DNA reads TGCGCCAGCAGCTTGGAGGGACAGGGAGACGAGCAGTACTTC. Translating gives CASSLEGQGDEQYF.